This T cell receptor beta chain was recovered during a study of blood T cell repertoires in COVID-19. The assay was immunoSEQ multiplex PCR, and TCRdb's table has in-frame clones only and misses some. The repertoire consists of 330,000 or so clones, with roughly 90% occurring once and the leading ten covering 3.9%. Germline loops: CDR1 SGHTA, CDR2 FQGNSA. The CDR3 consists of 14 residues. V lost 5 bases, J lost 5 bases, and 15 bases lay in between. The chain uses TRBV7-2 and TRBJ1-2; no firm D call. The sequence derives from an older woman with COVID-19, enrolled during active disease. Source material: peripheral blood. CDR3 protein: CASSEQAAGYGYTF. CDR3 nucleotide sequence: TGTGCCAGCAGCGAACAAGCGGCGGGGTATGGCTACACCTTC. Together with reference TRBV7-2 and TRBJ1-2, the CDR3 gives the full variable domain: GAGVSQSPSNKVTEKGKDVELRCDPISGHTALYWYRQSLGQGLEFLIYFQGNSAPDKSGLPSDRFSAERTGGSVSTLTIQRTQQEDSAVYLCASSEQAAGYGYTFGSGTRLTVV.